Presented here are 26 T cell receptor beta chains from one specimen sequenced in a study of blood T cells in healthy people across ages. A J-beta primer mix and a sample-barcoded 5' primer were used in a second PCR of roughly 7 to 12 cycles. TCRdb re-derived calls from the 5' RACE reads in MiXCR, one entry per CDR3 protein. There are 1.5 million to 2 million distinct CDR3 sequences in the sample; about 50% occur only once, and 2% to 2.5% lies in the top ten. The specimen sequenced was blood. These receptors came from a woman aged 40 to 55 in good health.

The chain recombines TRBV29-1 with TRBJ1-2; D is unclear. Germline V gene sequence: CDR1 SQVTM, CDR2 ANQGSEA. This CDR3 comprises 11 residues. V lost 8 bases and J 4 bases, leaving 11 bases between the germline ends. The CDR3 DNA is TGCAGCATCCGGGCCTCCTATGGCTACACCTTC. Translated: CSIRASYGYTF.

In DNA form, the CDR3 reads TGCGCCAGCAGCCTACAGGGGGCGACAAGGGGGACCCAGTACTTC. Protein product: CASSLQGATRGTQYF. The chain combines TRBV5-1 with TRBJ2-5, with 9 bases aligning to TRBD1. The trim removed 4 bases at V and 7 bases at J, leaving 11 bases unmatched. CDR3 length: 15 residues. CDR1 and CDR2 from the germline V gene are SGHRS and YFSETQ. Using reference TRBV5-1 and TRBJ2-5 for the parts outside the CDR3, the full variable domain is KAGVTQTPRYLIKTRGQQVTLSCSPISGHRSVSWYQQTPGQGLQFLFEYFSETQRNKGNFPGRFSGRQFSNSRSEMNVSTLELGDSALYLCASSLQGATRGTQYFGPGTRLLVL.

The sample holds a few counts of this clonotype. The genes are TRBV7-3 and TRBJ2-6; D is uncertain. The CDR3 covers 18 residues. Trimming took off 2 bases at V and 2 bases at J, with 16 bases between the two ends. In germline, CDR1 is SGHTA, CDR2 FQGTGA. The CDR3 protein is CASSLGPFSGAGANVLTF. CDR3 in DNA: TGTGCCAGCAGCTTAGGCCCCTTCTCTGGGGCTGGGGCCAACGTCCTGACTTTC.

Written as DNA, the CDR3 is TGTGCCAGCGGTCCGCAGACCGGGACAGAAGGGGAGCTGTTTTTT. It translates to CASGPQTGTEGELFF. The J gene is TRBJ2-2, the V gene TRBV27; 7 bases map to TRBD1. V was clipped by 8 bases and J by 8 bases; unmatched bases: 14. The CDR3 extends over 15 amino acids. Germline V gives CDR1 MNHEY, CDR2 SMNVEV (reference sequence).

The J gene is TRBJ2-7, the V gene TRBV20-1; a possible D gene is TRBD2 (5 bases). V was shortened by 1 base and J by 3 bases, with 16 bases between the two germline ends. Germline values: CDR1 DFQATT, CDR2 SNEGSKA (reference sequence). The CDR3 totals 15 residues. CDR3: CSARAGEGLYYEQYF. CDR3 bases: TGCAGTGCTAGAGCTGGAGAGGGTTTGTACTACGAGCAGTACTTC.

The chain links TRBV28 to TRBJ2-7; 7 bases are a match to TRBD1. The CDR3 totals 14 residues. Losses at the gene ends were 3 bases for V and 7 bases for J; bases not matched to a gene: 9. Germline values: CDR1 MDHEN, CDR2 SYDVKM. The CDR3 sequence: CASSLRQGRWEQYF. The CDR3 DNA sequence: TGTGCCAGCAGTTTGCGACAGGGACGGTGGGAGCAGTACTTC.

This clonotype was observed a handful of times. The DNA for the CDR3 is TGCAGTGCTAGAGATGAGGAGCAATTTAGCACAGATACGCAGTATTTT. Translating gives CSARDEEQFSTDTQYF. The chain employs TRBV20-1 and TRBJ2-3, with no clear D. The CDR3 sequence is 16 residues long. With 0 bases removed from V and 0 bases from J, the gap between germline ends came to 13 bases. The germline V gene has CDR1 DFQATT and CDR2 SNEGSKA (reference sequence).

J is TRBJ1-1 and V is TRBV5-4; TRBD1 agrees at 8 bases. J was trimmed by 10 bases and V by 4 bases; bases with no gene match: 9. This CDR3 comprises 13 residues. CDR1 is SGHNT and CDR2 is YYREEE in the germline V gene (reference sequence). The CDR3 is CASSPPGQGGAFF. As DNA, the CDR3 is TGTGCCAGCAGCCCTCCCGGACAGGGCGGAGCTTTCTTT. Based on the CDR3 plus reference TRBV5-4 and TRBJ1-1, the full variable domain is ETGVTQSPTHLIKTRGQQVTLRCSSQSGHNTVSWYQQALGQGPQFIFQYYREEENGRGNFPPRFSGLQFPNYSSELNVNALELDDSALYLCASSPPGQGGAFFGQGTRLTVV.

The gene calls are TRBV7-9 and TRBJ1-4; unclear D gene. The CDR3 extends over 16 amino acids. Germline V lookup: CDR1 SEHNR, CDR2 FQNEAQ (reference sequence). With 2 bases removed from V and 0 bases from J, the gap between germline ends came to 10 bases. The chain's CDR3 is CASSLFPDSTNEKLFF. The CDR3 nucleotides are TGTGCCAGCAGCTTATTCCCGGATTCAACTAATGAAAAACTGTTTTTT.

The gene calls are TRBV20-1 and TRBJ1-1; D is unclear. Germline lookup yields CDR1 DFQATT and CDR2 SNEGSKA (reference sequence). The CDR3 has 12 residues. V was trimmed by 0 bases and J by 5 bases, leaving 7 bases between them. The CDR3 DNA is TGCAGTGCTAGAGATAGGCCAACTGAAGCTTTCTTT. Its protein product is CSARDRPTEAFF.

The table lists this clonotype with a few counts. The chain recombines TRBV29-1 with TRBJ2-3, with 16 nucleotides matching TRBD2. The germline CDR1 and CDR2 sequences are SQVTM and ANQGSEA. V lost 4 bases and J lost 3; bases outside the gene matches: 7. This CDR3 has 17 residues. The CDR3 DNA is TGCAGCGTTGCGGGACTAGCGGGGGGGACCCCGACAGATACGCAGTATTTT. This codes for CSVAGLAGGTPTDTQYF.

In its sample, this clonotype was seen a few times. This rearrangement joins TRBV7-2 to TRBJ2-3; D is possibly TRBD1 (5 bases). The CDR3 has 15 residues. In germline, CDR1 is SGHTA, CDR2 FQGNSA. V lost 4 bases and J 4 bases, leaving 15 bases between the germline ends. The CDR3 DNA reads TGTGCCAGCAGCTCGAAGGTGGGGCGTCCAGATACGCAGTATTTT. It codes for CASSSKVGRPDTQYF.

In DNA, the CDR3 is TGTGCCAGCAGCTCCCGGACTAGCGGGGGAGTATCCACAGATACGCAGTATTTT. It is translated as CASSSRTSGGVSTDTQYF. V usage is TRBV11-3 and J usage is TRBJ2-3; 13 bases fit TRBD2. CDR1 is SGHNT, CDR2 YENEEA, per germline. J lost 2 bases, V lost 4 bases, and 9 bases had no gene match. This CDR3 comprises 18 residues.

This clonotype was detected only a few times. This rearrangement joins TRBV7-2 to TRBJ1-2, with TRBD1 as a possible D gene (6 bases). Between the trimmed V and J ends, which lost 5 bases and 5 bases, there was a span of 15 bases. CDR1 and CDR2 (germline): SGHTA, FQGNSA. The CDR3 contains 14 residues. For the CDR3, the DNA is TGTGCCAGCAGCCCACGGGGGCGTCCTTATGGCTACACCTTC. It is translated as CASSPRGRPYGYTF.

The chain is built from TRBV20-1 and TRBJ2-7, with D perhaps matching TRBD1 or TRBD2 (6 bases each). Germline values: CDR1 DFQATT, CDR2 SNEGSKA (reference sequence). The CDR3 contains 16 residues. Trimming stripped 3 bases from V and 0 bases from J, with 18 bases between. CDR3 protein: CSASRTKGGHSYEQYF. CDR3 DNA: TGCAGTGCTAGTCGTACTAAGGGGGGACACTCCTACGAGCAGTACTTC.

The V call is TRBV27, the J call TRBJ2-3; 11 nucleotides align to TRBD2. This CDR3 is 16 amino acids long. Germline assignment: CDR1 MNHEY and CDR2 SMNVEV (reference sequence). Unmatched junction bases numbered 6, after V lost 5 bases and J lost 2 bases. The DNA for the CDR3 is TGTGCCAGCAGTACTTATAGCGGGGGGGCCACAGATACGCAGTATTTT. Amino acid sequence: CASSTYSGGATDTQYF.

Concerning this clonotype: Mismatch with germline at one junction end may stem from a read error. The gene calls are TRBV15 and TRBJ2-5; 8 bases agree with TRBD1. Per germline, CDR1 LNHNV and CDR2 YYDKDF (reference sequence). The CDR3 has 17 residues. The CDR3 spells CATCRVLLRQGKETQYF. The CDR3 nucleotides read TGTGCCACCTGCAGAGTTCTTCTTCGACAGGGGAAAGAGACCCAGTACTTC.

The rearrangement links TRBV24-1 to TRBJ2-7; D not certain. The V gene's germline CDR1 is KGHDR and CDR2 SFDVKD. Between the trimmed V and J ends, which lost 2 bases and 4 bases, there was a span of 8 bases. The CDR3 runs 13 residues. The CDR3 protein is CATSDSTSYEQYF. The CDR3 DNA reads TGTGCCACCAGTGATTCGACGTCTTACGAGCAGTACTTC.

The chain couples TRBV6-5 to TRBJ1-1, with a weak D call TRBD1 (6 bases). Trimming removed 4 bases at V and 4 bases at J, with 13 bases between. CDR1 is MNHEY, CDR2 SVGAGI, per germline. The CDR3 extends over 14 amino acids. DNA for the CDR3: TGTGCCAGCAGTTTCAAGCAGGGGACCACTGAAGCTTTCTTT. This codes for CASSFKQGTTEAFF.

In this sample, this clonotype turned up a few times. The rearrangement links TRBV11-2 to TRBJ1-2; a possible D gene is TRBD1 (5 bases). Germline V gene data show CDR1 as SGHAT and CDR2 as FQNNGV. V shed 7 bases and J shed 2 bases, with 17 bases lying between them. The CDR3 has 15 amino acids. CDR3 sequence reads: CASKPDTTINYGYTF. DNA for the CDR3: TGTGCCAGCAAACCGGACACAACGATAAACTATGGCTACACCTTC.

The rearrangement links TRBV28 to TRBJ2-3, with TRBD2 matching 9 bases. Per the germline V gene, CDR1 is MDHEN and CDR2 is SYDVKM. CDR3 size: 17 residues. Losses at the gene ends were 8 bases for V and 0 bases for J; bases not matched to a gene: 12. Written as DNA, the CDR3 is TGTGCCAGCCTTTTTGCGGGAGGGGGGCCCAGCACAGATACGCAGTATTTT. This encodes CASLFAGGGPSTDTQYF.

The rearrangement uses TRBV4-3 and TRBJ2-7; the D is unclear. With 0 bases removed from V and 5 bases from J, the gap between germline ends came to 8 bases. This CDR3 contains 13 residues. Germline V gene data show CDR1 as LGHNA and CDR2 as YSLEER. CDR3 nucleotide sequence: TGCGCCAGCAGCCAAGATGGGAAAGACGAGCAGTACTTC. Translated: CASSQDGKDEQYF.

The chain recombines TRBV5-1 with TRBJ2-6, with D maybe TRBD1 (5 bases). The CDR3 sequence is 16 residues long. V was trimmed by 2 bases and J by 12 bases, leaving 21 bases between them. Germline V gene lookup returns CDR1 SGHRS and CDR2 YFSETQ. The CDR3 is CASSFTGPTPNGVLTF. The CDR3 DNA reads as TGCGCCAGCAGCTTTACAGGCCCAACCCCCAACGGCGTCCTGACTTTC.

This chain joins TRBV5-4 and TRBJ1-1, with 7 nucleotides matching TRBD1. The CDR3 totals 15 residues. The germline V gene encodes CDR1 SGHNT and CDR2 YYREEE (reference sequence). J lost 5 bases, V lost 0 bases, and 7 bases had no gene match. This CDR3 is CASSLDRGENTEAFF. The CDR3 DNA is TGTGCCAGCAGCTTGGACAGGGGAGAGAATACTGAAGCTTTCTTT.

The chain joins TRBV6-5 to TRBJ2-3; 8 nucleotides agree with TRBD2. The junction had 8 bases not matched to a gene; V was cut back by 1 base and J by 2 bases. Germline-derived CDR1 and CDR2 are MNHEY and SVGAGI. The CDR3 loop spans 17 amino acids. The DNA for the CDR3 is TGTGCCAGCAGTTACTGGAGCGGGGGAGCACCCACAGATACGCAGTATTTT. The encoded protein is CASSYWSGGAPTDTQYF.

The table lists this clonotype with many counts. The rearrangement links TRBV18 to TRBJ1-2; TRBD1 matches at 7 bases. The CDR3 has 14 amino acids. The ends lost 6 bases at V and 0 bases at J; junction bases unmatched: 4. CDR1 and CDR2 (germline): KGHSH, LQKENI. The CDR3 DNA follows: TGTGCCAGCTCCAGGGGGACAGCTAACTATGGCTACACCTTC. Protein sequence: CASSRGTANYGYTF.